This T cell receptor (beta chain) was sequenced for a study of PD-L1 blockade in urothelial cancer. Study as a whole: Blood analysis took place 3 weeks (second dose) and 6 weeks after treatment start.

Specified time point: peripheral blood 6 weeks after treatment start. Per germline, CDR1 SGHNT and CDR2 YYREEE (reference sequence). The CDR3 covers 14 residues. J was trimmed by 5 bases and V by 4 bases; bases with no gene match: 7. This clone showed up just a few times. Clones were read by immunoSEQ multiplex PCR, and TCRdb kept only the in-frame ones, dropping some. The sample yields approximately 93,000 clones, approximately 87% seen once. This receptor was identified in a man between 65 and 79 years old with urothelial cancer. The J gene is TRBJ2-5, the V gene TRBV5-4; 8 bases line up with TRBD2. Specimen: PBMCs, collected around atezolizumab (anti-PD-L1) treatment. CDR3 loop: CASSQAGAKETQYF. In DNA, the CDR3 is TGTGCCAGCAGCCAAGCGGGGGCTAAGGAGACCCAGTACTTC. Complete variable domain (other parts from reference TRBV5-4 and TRBJ2-5): ETGVTQSPTHLIKTRGQQVTLRCSSQSGHNTVSWYQQALGQGPQFIFQYYREEENGRGNFPPRFSGLQFPNYSSELNVNALELDDSALYLCASSQAGAKETQYFGPGTRLLVL.